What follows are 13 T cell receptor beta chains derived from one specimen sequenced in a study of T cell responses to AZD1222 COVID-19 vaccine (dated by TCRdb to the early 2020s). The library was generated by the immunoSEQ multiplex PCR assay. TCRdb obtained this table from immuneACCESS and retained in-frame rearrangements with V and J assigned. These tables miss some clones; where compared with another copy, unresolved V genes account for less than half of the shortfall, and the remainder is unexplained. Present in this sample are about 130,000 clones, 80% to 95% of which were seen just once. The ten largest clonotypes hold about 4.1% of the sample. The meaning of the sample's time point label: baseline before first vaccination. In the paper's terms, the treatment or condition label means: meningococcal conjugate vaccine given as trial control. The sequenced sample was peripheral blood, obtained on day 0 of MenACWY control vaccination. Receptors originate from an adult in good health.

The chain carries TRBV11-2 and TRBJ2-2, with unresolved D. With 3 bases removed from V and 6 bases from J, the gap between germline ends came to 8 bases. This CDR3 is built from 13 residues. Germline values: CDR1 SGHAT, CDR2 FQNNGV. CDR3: CASSFAGAGELFF. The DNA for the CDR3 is TGTGCCAGCAGCTTCGCAGGAGCCGGGGAGCTGTTTTTT. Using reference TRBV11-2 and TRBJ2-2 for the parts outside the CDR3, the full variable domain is EAGVAQSPRYKIIEKRQSVAFWCNPISGHATLYWYQQILGQGPKLLIQFQNNGVVDDSQLPKDRFSAERLKGVDSTLKIQPAKLEDSAVYLCASSFAGAGELFFGEGSRLTVL.

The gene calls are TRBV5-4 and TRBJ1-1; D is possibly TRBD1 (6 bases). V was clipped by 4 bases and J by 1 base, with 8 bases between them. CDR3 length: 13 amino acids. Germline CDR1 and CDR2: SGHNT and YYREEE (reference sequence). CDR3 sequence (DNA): TGTGCCAGCAGCGTGGACAGGAACACTGAAGCTTTCTTT. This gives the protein CASSVDRNTEAFF.

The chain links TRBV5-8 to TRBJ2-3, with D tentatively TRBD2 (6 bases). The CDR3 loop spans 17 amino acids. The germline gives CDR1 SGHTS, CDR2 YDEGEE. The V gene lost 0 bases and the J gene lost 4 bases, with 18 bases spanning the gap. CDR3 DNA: TGTGCCAGCAGCTTGGGTCTAGCGCGGATACAAGCAGATACGCAGTATTTT. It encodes CASSLGLARIQADTQYF. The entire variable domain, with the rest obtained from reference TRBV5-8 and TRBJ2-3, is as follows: EAGVTQSPTHLIKTRGQQATLRCSPISGHTSVYWYQQALGLGLQFLLWYDEGEERNRGNFPPRFSGRQFPNYSSELNVNALELEDSALYLCASSLGLARIQADTQYFGPGTRLTVL.

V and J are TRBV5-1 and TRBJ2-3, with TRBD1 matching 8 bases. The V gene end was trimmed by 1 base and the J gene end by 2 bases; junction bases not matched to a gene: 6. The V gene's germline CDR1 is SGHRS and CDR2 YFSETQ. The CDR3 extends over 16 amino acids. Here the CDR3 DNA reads TGCGCCAGCAGCTTGAGCGCAGGGGGCCACACAGATACGCAGTATTTT. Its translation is CASSLSAGGHTDTQYF.

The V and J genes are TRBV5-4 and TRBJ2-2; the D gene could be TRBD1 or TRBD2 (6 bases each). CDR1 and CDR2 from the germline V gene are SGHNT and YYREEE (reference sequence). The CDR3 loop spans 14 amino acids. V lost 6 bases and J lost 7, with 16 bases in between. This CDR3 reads CASTLDRGVGELFF. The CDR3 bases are TGTGCCAGCACCCTGGATAGGGGGGTCGGGGAGCTGTTTTTT.

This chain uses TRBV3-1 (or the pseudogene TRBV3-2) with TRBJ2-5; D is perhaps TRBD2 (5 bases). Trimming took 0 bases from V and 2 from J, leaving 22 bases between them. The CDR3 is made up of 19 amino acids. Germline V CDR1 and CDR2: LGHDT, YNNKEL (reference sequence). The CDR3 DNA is TGTGCCAGCAGCCAAGATCCCCTATCCGGGGATTGGGAGCAAGAGACCCAGTACTTC. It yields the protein CASSQDPLSGDWEQETQYF.

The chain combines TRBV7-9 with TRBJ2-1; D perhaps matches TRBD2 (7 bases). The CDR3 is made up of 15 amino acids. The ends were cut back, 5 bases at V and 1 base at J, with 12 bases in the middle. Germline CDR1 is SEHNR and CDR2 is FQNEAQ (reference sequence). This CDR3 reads CASSPAGASYNEQFF. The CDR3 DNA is TGTGCCAGCAGCCCCGCGGGGGCTTCCTACAATGAGCAGTTCTTC.

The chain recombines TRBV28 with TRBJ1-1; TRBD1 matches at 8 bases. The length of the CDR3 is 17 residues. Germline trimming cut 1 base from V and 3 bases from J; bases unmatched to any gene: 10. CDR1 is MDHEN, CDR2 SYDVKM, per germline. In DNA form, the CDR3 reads TGTGCCAGCAGTTTATTCTCCATCCAGGGGGCTGACACTGAAGCTTTCTTT. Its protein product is CASSLFSIQGADTEAFF.

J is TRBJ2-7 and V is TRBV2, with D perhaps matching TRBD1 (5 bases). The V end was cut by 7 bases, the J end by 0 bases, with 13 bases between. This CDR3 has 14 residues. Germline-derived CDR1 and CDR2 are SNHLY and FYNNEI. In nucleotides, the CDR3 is TGTGCCAGCAATTCAGGGATGGACTCCTACGAGCAGTACTTC. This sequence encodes CASNSGMDSYEQYF. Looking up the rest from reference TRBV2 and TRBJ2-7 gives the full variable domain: EPEVTQTPSHQVTQMGQEVILRCVPISNHLYFYWYRQILGQKVEFLVSFYNNEISEKSEIFDDQFSVERPDGSNFTLKIRSTKLEDSAMYFCASNSGMDSYEQYFGPGTRLTVT.

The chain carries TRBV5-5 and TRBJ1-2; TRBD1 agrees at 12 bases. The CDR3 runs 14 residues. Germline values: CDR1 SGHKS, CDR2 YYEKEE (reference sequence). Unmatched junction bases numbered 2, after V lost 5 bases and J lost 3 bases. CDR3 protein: CASRGTGGDYGYTF. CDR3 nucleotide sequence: TGTGCCAGCAGAGGGACAGGGGGCGACTATGGCTACACCTTC. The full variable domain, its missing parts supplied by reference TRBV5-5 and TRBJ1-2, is DAGVTQSPTHLIKTRGQQVTLRCSPISGHKSVSWYQQVLGQGPQFIFQYYEKEERGRGNFPDRFSARQFPNYSSELNVNALLLGDSALYLCASRGTGGDYGYTFGSGTRLTVV.

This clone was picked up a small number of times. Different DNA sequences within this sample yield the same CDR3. The CDR3 DNA is TGCGCCAGCAGCTTGGTAGGGGATGAGCAGTTCTTC. Amino acid sequence: CASSLVGDEQFF. The gene calls are TRBV5-1 and TRBJ2-1; TRBD1 might be the D (5 bases). Germline V gene sequence: CDR1 SGHRS, CDR2 YFSETQ. This CDR3 spans 12 amino acids. Trimming pared 0 bases from V and 8 bases from J, leaving 6 bases between.

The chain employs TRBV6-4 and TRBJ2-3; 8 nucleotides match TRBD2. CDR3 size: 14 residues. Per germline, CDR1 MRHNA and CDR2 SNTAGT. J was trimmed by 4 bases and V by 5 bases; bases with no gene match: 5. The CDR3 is CASSSGGASDTQYF. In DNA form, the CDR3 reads TGTGCCAGCAGTTCGGGGGGGGCCTCAGATACGCAGTATTTT.

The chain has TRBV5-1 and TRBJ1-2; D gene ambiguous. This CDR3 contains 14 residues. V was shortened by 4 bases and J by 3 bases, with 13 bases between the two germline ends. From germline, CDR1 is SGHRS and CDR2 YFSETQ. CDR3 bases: TGCGCCAGCAGCAGGACGCCCGGGGACTATGGCTACACCTTC. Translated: CASSRTPGDYGYTF.